This TCR beta chain originates from a study of cytomegalovirus exposure and HLA in healthy donors. Remarks on this clone: Its antigen is unknown.

CDR1 and CDR2 from the germline V gene are SGHRS and YFSETQ. The CDR3 covers 14 residues. Germline trimming cut 9 bases from V and 2 bases from J; bases unmatched to any gene: 5. With 60 Vbeta and 13 Jbeta primers, the PCR was carried out. The protocol was immunoSEQ multiplex PCR, while the TCRdb copy is restricted to in-frame clones and leaves out a portion. The data contain about 93,000 clones, roughly 77% of them singletons. Findings and caveats of the study: According to an earlier analysis, most TCR beta V segments yielded productive rearrangements about 90% or about 30% of the time. Rarity marked most TCR sequences, yet some public TCRs occurred in many donors. Analyzed later, most CMV-associated TCR beta chains appeared HLA-restricted.

V and J are TRBV5-1 and TRBJ2-6; 7 bases are shared with TRBD1. This clonotype was obtained from a man between 25 and 39 years old in good health and CMV-seronegative. Sequenced input: PBMCs. CDR3 nucleotide sequence: TGCGCCACGAAACAGGGGACTGGGGCCAACGTCCTGACTTTC. Protein sequence: CATKQGTGANVLTF.